This T cell receptor (beta chain) was sequenced for a study of cytomegalovirus exposure and HLA in healthy donors. The assay was immunoSEQ multiplex PCR, and TCRdb's table has in-frame clones only and misses some. Here the sample spans fewer than 350,000 clones, approximately 90% being singletons. On this clone: Its antigen is unidentified.

Study-wide results and limits: Reports described diagnosis of cytomegalovirus status by the classifier as highly specific and sensitive. The listing of 150 or so TCR beta chains classed them as cytomegalovirus-associated. Testing in vitro showed a few CMV-associated chains specific for CMV antigens.

Sequencing input: PBMCs. The clonotype was recovered from a woman aged 18-30 years in good health and CMV-seronegative.

The CDR3 protein is CASCHMKGVASLGEQYF. The CDR3 coding sequence is TGTGCCAGCTGTCACATGAAGGGGGTCGCATCACTCGGCGAGCAGTACTTC. The chain recombines TRBV28 with TRBJ2-7; a possible D gene is TRBD1 (6 bases). CDR1 and CDR2 (germline): MDHEN, SYDVKM. V was pared by 8 bases and J by 6 bases, with 29 bases between. The CDR3 contains 17 residues.